This T cell receptor beta chain originates from a study of CD8 T cells in Susac syndrome. The overall study: Clinically active disease was present in five or six of the sequenced Susac syndrome patients. 8 or 9 of these patients were in remission.

In its sample, this clonotype was seen a few times. Random-hexamer reverse transcription was applied to roughly 0.5 to 1 ug RNA. TCRdb redid the calling of the immunoSEQ multiplex PCR reads with MiXCR, one entry per CDR3 protein. Of under 200,000 distinct CDR3 sequences listed, more than 85% are singletons. V dropped 5 bases and J dropped 4 bases, with 11 bases sitting between them. The CDR3 sequence is 13 residues long. Germline V CDR1 and CDR2: SEHNR, FQNEAQ (reference sequence). The sample was CD8+ T cells from PBMCs. The rearrangement uses TRBV7-9 and TRBJ1-2; D not resolved. The source is a human donor with Susac syndrome. CDR3 DNA sequence: TGTGCCAGCAGCCCCCGAACAGTCTATGGCTACACCTTC. It is translated as CASSPRTVYGYTF.